This paragraph reports one T cell receptor beta chain. The antigen remains undetermined. Germline CDR1 reads MDHEN; CDR2 reads SYDVKM. Between the trimmed V and J ends, which lost 3 bases and 7 bases, there was a span of 9 bases. The CDR3 has 12 amino acids. The data stem from a study of radiation and T cells in renal cell carcinoma. Sample time point: blood 2 weeks post-SBRT. The treatment denotes: 15 Gy SBRT to primary tumor, nephrectomy 4 weeks later. Blood was sampled at baseline, 2 weeks and 4 weeks after SBRT. Study conclusions and caveats: Baseline intratumoral clonotype presence is unknown without pretreatment biopsies. Top tumor clonotypes rose in blood 2 weeks post-radiation, then contracted.

The assay was immunoSEQ multiplex PCR, and TCRdb's table has in-frame clones only and misses some. The sample consists of more than 100,000 clones, approximately 90% of them appearing once. The starting material was blood, obtained from a patient whose treatment included radiotherapy and nephrectomy. This TCR was recovered from a woman between 65 and 79 years old with renal cell carcinoma. The V and J genes are TRBV28 and TRBJ1-2, with a possible D match to TRBD1 (5 bases). CDR3 coding DNA: TGTGCCAGCAGTTTGGGGGTCGGTGGCTACACCTTC. Translation: CASSLGVGGYTF.